This entry lists 28 T cell receptor beta chains sequenced from one sample in a study of T cells in Graves' hyperthyroidism and ophthalmopathy (dated 2019 in TCRdb). Libraries were made using multiplex PCR. The reads were generated on an Illumina HiSeq 2000. TCR beta CDR3 regions were amplified from RNA transcripts. A first-round RT-PCR of the TCR CDR3 used the HTBI primer set with the Qiagen OneStep RT-PCR kit. Starting from the raw public reads, TCRdb applied fastp trimming at Q25, assembled clones with MiXCR and retained in-frame beta chains. Entries that share a CDR3 protein sequence are merged under the most common genes and DNA. Counted in this sample were around 340,000 distinct CDR3 sequences; around a sixth of them appeared once. The top ten hold around 34% of the sample. The sample taken for sequencing was blood. The receptors derive from a man aged 25-45 years with Graves' hyperthyroidism.

This clonotype was observed a few times. The chain has TRBV5-1 and TRBJ2-3, with 7 nucleotides matching TRBD1. The V and J ends lost 4 bases and 7 bases, in that order; junction bases with no gene match: 9. The CDR3 extends over 14 amino acids. Germline V CDR1 and CDR2: SGHRS, YFSETQ. CDR3 in amino acids: CASSQSTGTNTQYF. The CDR3 DNA reads as TGCGCCAGCAGCCAATCGACAGGGACAAATACGCAGTATTTT.

The chain carries TRBV14 and TRBJ2-1; D is unclear. With 0 bases removed from V and 10 bases from J, the gap between germline ends came to 7 bases. Germline CDR1 and CDR2: SGHDN and FVKESK. The CDR3 loop spans 12 amino acids. This CDR3 is CASSQDAGEQFF. The DNA of the CDR3 is TGTGCCAGCAGCCAAGATGCTGGGGAGCAGTTCTTC.

This clonotype was seen a few times. The V call is TRBV4-2, the J call TRBJ2-1; D possibly corresponds to TRBD1 (5 bases). This CDR3 has 15 amino acids. Trimming left V 0 bases short and J 12 bases short, with 18 bases between. Germline V lookup: CDR1 LGHNA, CDR2 YNFKEQ. The chain's CDR3 is CASSQEGTDDQGQFF. The CDR3 DNA sequence: TGTGCCAGCAGCCAAGAAGGAACGGACGATCAGGGGCAGTTCTTC.

This sequence joins TRBV28 and TRBJ2-2; 7 positions match TRBD2. Germline assignment: CDR1 MDHEN and CDR2 SYDVKM. The V segment lost 2 bases and the J segment 3 bases; nucleotides outside the gene matches: 3. This CDR3 is 15 amino acids long. The CDR3 protein is CASSLTSGDTGELFF. The CDR3 region has the DNA TGTGCCAGCAGTTTAACGAGCGGGGACACCGGGGAGCTGTTTTTT. Supplemented by reference TRBV28 and TRBJ2-2, the full variable domain reads DVKVTQSSRYLVKRTGEKVFLECVQDMDHENMFWYRQDPGLGLRLIYFSYDVKMKEKGDIPEGYSVSREKKERFSLILESASTNQTSMYLCASSLTSGDTGELFFGEGSRLTVL.

This clonotype was found many times. CDR3: CASKVRWTGSTETQYF. The CDR3 nucleotides are TGTGCCAGCAAGGTTAGGTGGACAGGGAGTACGGAGACCCAGTACTTC. V and J are TRBV27 and TRBJ2-5; 8 nucleotides agree with TRBD1. Trimming cost V 7 bases and J 5 bases; bases outside gene matches: 15. The CDR3 sequence is 16 residues long. Germline CDR1 is MNHEY and CDR2 is SMNVEV (reference sequence).

This sequence joins TRBV7-6 and TRBJ2-7; unclear D gene. Trimming stripped 1 base from V and 6 bases from J, with 19 bases between. Germline CDR1 reads SGHVS; CDR2 reads FNYEAQ. The CDR3 sequence is 16 residues long. The chain's CDR3 is CASSLVSGEAAREQYF. The CDR3 nucleotides read TGTGCCAGCAGCTTAGTATCGGGCGAGGCGGCTCGCGAGCAGTACTTC.

This clonotype was seen only a few times. DNA for the CDR3: TGTGCCAGCAGTTATCAGACAGGGGGCACTAATGAAAAACTGTTTTTT. The encoded protein is CASSYQTGGTNEKLFF. The J gene is TRBJ1-4, the V gene TRBV6-6, with 10 bases aligning to TRBD1. Trimming removed 3 bases from V and 2 bases from J; junction bases left unmatched: 3. CDR1 and CDR2 from the germline V gene are MNHNY and SVGAGI (reference sequence). The CDR3 loop spans 16 amino acids.

This clonotype was observed at least ten times. The V gene is TRBV4-1, the J gene TRBJ2-1, with TRBD1 identical over 7 bases. V was pared by 0 bases and J by 3 bases, with 8 bases of the junction left unmatched. The CDR3 sequence is 17 residues long. Germline CDR1 is MGHRA and CDR2 is YSYEKL. The chain's CDR3 is CASSQDGQQGVYNEQFF. The CDR3 region has the DNA TGCGCCAGCAGCCAAGATGGGCAGCAGGGGGTCTACAATGAGCAGTTCTTC.

This clonotype was counted many times. The chain has TRBV20-1 and TRBJ2-7; 12 nucleotides line up with TRBD2. The ends lost 6 bases at V and 6 bases at J; junction bases unmatched: 9. The CDR3 is 14 residues long. Germline V gene sequence: CDR1 DFQATT, CDR2 SNEGSKA (reference sequence). The CDR3 protein is CSASGTSGFGEQYF. The CDR3 nucleotides read TGCAGTGCCAGCGGGACTAGCGGGTTTGGCGAGCAGTACTTC.

This chain links TRBV20-1 with TRBJ2-7; TRBD2 is a possible D gene (6 bases). V lost 3 bases and J 5 bases, leaving 14 bases between the germline ends. CDR1 is DFQATT, CDR2 SNEGSKA, per germline (reference sequence). This CDR3 region has 13 residues. The CDR3 nucleotides are TGCAGTGCTAGCGTTGGACTAATAAACGAGCAGTACTTC. Its translation is CSASVGLINEQYF.

This clonotype came up many times. The chain joins TRBV2 to TRBJ2-1; no reliable D call. Germline values: CDR1 SNHLY, CDR2 FYNNEI. The CDR3 length is 11 residues. Between the trimmed V and J ends, which lost 10 bases and 0 bases, there was a span of 4 bases. The CDR3 DNA sequence: TGTGCCACCAGCTCCTACAATGAGCAGTTCTTC. Encoded protein: CATSSYNEQFF. The whole variable domain, filled in from reference TRBV2 and TRBJ2-1, reads EPEVTQTPSHQVTQMGQEVILRCVPISNHLYFYWYRQILGQKVEFLVSFYNNEISEKSEIFDDQFSVERPDGSNFTLKIRSTKLEDSAMYFCATSSYNEQFFGPGTRLTVL.

This clonotype has at least ten counts. This rearrangement joins TRBV5-1 to TRBJ2-7; D is unresolved. Germline V gene sequence: CDR1 SGHRS, CDR2 YFSETQ. V lost 6 bases to trimming and J lost 5 bases, with 12 bases between them. CDR3 size: 12 residues. The CDR3 spells CASNNEGHEQYF. Written as DNA, the CDR3 is TGCGCCAGCAACAATGAAGGCCACGAGCAGTACTTC.

The chain joins TRBV28 to TRBJ1-2; a weak D match, TRBD1 (5 bases). Trimming took off 5 bases at V and 6 bases at J, with 16 bases between the two ends. The length of the CDR3 is 14 residues. Looked up from germline, CDR1 is MDHEN and CDR2 is SYDVKM. The CDR3 loop reads CASSTPSGVNGYTF. For the CDR3, the DNA is TGTGCCAGCAGTACCCCCTCGGGGGTCAATGGCTACACCTTC.

The sample holds many counts of this clonotype. The rearrangement links TRBV7-9 to TRBJ2-7; 10 nucleotides line up with TRBD2. The V gene end was trimmed by 1 base and the J gene end by 2 bases; junction bases not matched to a gene: 5. Germline V CDR1 and CDR2: SEHNR, FQNEAQ (reference sequence). The length of the CDR3 is 16 residues. The CDR3 sequence is CASSLGTSGATYEQYF. The CDR3 DNA sequence: TGTGCCAGCAGCTTAGGAACTAGCGGGGCCACCTACGAGCAGTACTTC.

This clonotype was detected many times. One end of the junction is discordant with germline, which a read error may explain. The CDR3 DNA reads as TGTGCCAGCAGCCTCGGACAGGGCAACCAGCCCCAGCATTTT. This gives the protein CASSLGQGNQPQHF. This rearrangement joins TRBV28 to TRBJ1-5, with TRBD1 matching over 8 bases. The CDR3 is 14 amino acids. CDR1 and CDR2 from the germline V gene are MDHEN and SYDVKM.

The CDR3 sequence: CAASDFLGMEAGVRETQYF. The CDR3 DNA reads as TGTGCCGCCAGTGATTTCCTAGGTATGGAAGCGGGAGTTCGAGAGACCCAGTACTTC. The rearrangement uses TRBV6-2 or TRBV6-3 and TRBJ2-5; TRBD2 agrees at 8 bases. CDR3 length: 19 residues. J was trimmed by 4 bases and V by 11 bases; bases with no gene match: 27. CDR1 and CDR2 (germline): MNHEY, SVGEGT.

The table lists this clonotype with many counts. The V gene is TRBV7-2, the J gene TRBJ2-1; TRBD2 aligns across 8 bases. This CDR3 spans 17 amino acids. Germline V CDR1 and CDR2: SGHTA, FQGNSA. Germline trimming cut 4 bases from V and 4 bases from J; bases unmatched to any gene: 12. Here the CDR3 DNA reads TGTGCCAGCAGCTCAAACTTGGGGACTAGGGCTTACAATGAGCAGTTCTTC. As protein: CASSSNLGTRAYNEQFF.

The chain's CDR3 is CASTSWGATNEKLFF. In nucleotides, the CDR3 is TGTGCCAGCACCTCATGGGGGGCCACGAATGAAAAACTGTTTTTT. The chain recombines TRBV28 with TRBJ1-4; D is possibly TRBD1 (6 bases). V was shortened by 7 bases and J by 5 bases, with 17 bases between the two germline ends. The germline V gene encodes CDR1 MDHEN and CDR2 SYDVKM. The CDR3 sequence is 15 residues long.

Only a few counts were recorded for this clonotype. This chain links TRBV7-3 with TRBJ2-1, with 10 bases aligning to TRBD2. The germline CDR1 and CDR2 sequences are SGHTA and FQGTGA. The CDR3 is made up of 15 amino acids. The V and J ends lost 3 bases and 6 bases, in that order; junction bases with no gene match: 5. CDR3 DNA sequence: TGTGCCAGCAGCTTCGGAGCGGGAGGGTTCAATGAGCAGTTCTTC. Translation gives CASSFGAGGFNEQFF.

The table lists this clonotype with a few counts. CDR3 nucleotide sequence: TGTGCCAGCAGCTCCAGACACCTAAGGACTAGCGGCCACAATGAGCAGTTCTTC. The encoded protein is CASSSRHLRTSGHNEQFF. This chain joins TRBV7-9 and TRBJ2-1, with 10 bases matching TRBD2. Germline values: CDR1 SEHNR, CDR2 FQNEAQ (reference sequence). The CDR3 loop spans 18 amino acids. V dropped 4 bases and J dropped 5; count of bases not matched to a gene: 14. Combining the CDR3 with reference TRBV7-9 and TRBJ2-1 gives the whole variable domain DTGVSQNPRHKITKRGQNVTFRCDPISEHNRLYWYRQTLGQGPEFLTYFQNEAQLEKSRLLSDRFSAERPKGSFSTLEIQRTEQGDSAMYLCASSSRHLRTSGHNEQFFGPGTRLTVL.

This clonotype came up many times. J is TRBJ2-7 and V is TRBV10-3; perhaps TRBD2 as D (5 bases). V lost 6 bases to trimming and J lost 0 bases, with 9 bases between them. CDR3 length: 13 residues. Germline assignment: CDR1 ENHRY and CDR2 SYGVKD. As DNA, the CDR3 is TGTGCCATCAGCGGACTGGACTCCTACGAGCAGTACTTC. It yields the protein CAISGLDSYEQYF.

As regards this clonotype: A much larger clone lies a single base off, so this may be a read error. V usage is TRBV28 and J usage is TRBJ2-7; TRBD1 or TRBD2 may be the D gene (7 bases each). The CDR3 loop spans 15 amino acids. Germline loops: CDR1 MDHEN, CDR2 SYDVKM. The CDR3: CASVAGGGEPYEQHF. In DNA, the CDR3 is TGTGCCAGCGTAGCAGGGGGGGGGGAACCCTACGAGCAGCACTTC. Full variable domain (remainder filled in from reference TRBV28 and TRBJ2-7): DVKVTQSSRYLVKRTGEKVFLECVQDMDHENMFWYRQDPGLGLRLIYFSYDVKMKEKGDIPEGYSVSREKKERFSLILESASTNQTSMYLCASVAGGGEPYEQHFGPGTRLTVT.

The sample holds a few counts of this clonotype. This chain uses TRBV29-1 with TRBJ2-1; 8 bases map to TRBD1. Germline V lookup: CDR1 SQVTM, CDR2 ANQGSEA. CDR3 length: 12 residues. The V and J ends lost 8 bases and 6 bases, in that order; junction bases with no gene match: 6. The CDR3 reads CSTNRGINEQFF. Written as DNA, the CDR3 is TGCAGCACCAACAGGGGGATCAATGAGCAGTTCTTC.

The chain recombines TRBV28 with TRBJ1-2, with D unclear. Germline CDR1 and CDR2: MDHEN and SYDVKM. Trimming stripped 2 bases from V and 0 bases from J, with 7 bases between. CDR3 length equals 14 residues. The CDR3: CASSLVGPNYGYTF. DNA of the CDR3: TGTGCCAGCAGTTTAGTGGGCCCTAACTATGGCTACACCTTC.

This clonotype appeared many times. V gene TRBV18 combines with J gene TRBJ2-3; D might be TRBD2 (6 bases). The CDR3 is 16 residues long. The germline V and J ends were trimmed by 3 bases and 5 bases, with 18 bases remaining between them. The germline gives CDR1 KGHSH, CDR2 LQKENI. The CDR3 region has the DNA TGTGCCAGCTCACCCACTGGCGGGGCGCCTCTAGATACGCAGTATTTT. Translation gives CASSPTGGAPLDTQYF.

The rearrangement uses TRBV14 and TRBJ2-3, with D unclear. This CDR3 region has 12 residues. CDR1 is SGHDN and CDR2 is FVKESK in the germline V gene. Trimming stripped 3 bases from V and 4 bases from J, with 5 bases between. This CDR3 is CASSQRPDTQYF. The CDR3, as DNA: TGTGCCAGCAGCCAGAGACCAGATACGCAGTATTTT.

This clonotype was counted ten times or more. The chain recombines TRBV20-1 with TRBJ1-1, with D unresolved. The CDR3 totals 13 residues. The V and J ends lost 3 bases and 2 bases respectively, with 10 bases between them. CDR1 and CDR2 (germline): DFQATT, SNEGSKA (reference sequence). As DNA, the CDR3 is TGCAGTGCTAGTAGCAACGACAACACTGAAGCTTTCTTT. Translation: CSASSNDNTEAFF.

This clonotype has ten or more counts. The chain employs TRBV30 and TRBJ2-1, with D possibly being TRBD2 (6 bases). Trimming pared 1 base from V and 8 bases from J, leaving 12 bases between. This CDR3 is 13 amino acids long. Germline V gene lookup returns CDR1 GTSNPN and CDR2 SVGIG (reference sequence). The CDR3 here is CAWSAGGIDEQFF. CDR3 DNA sequence: TGTGCCTGGAGTGCGGGCGGGATCGATGAGCAGTTCTTC.